This T cell receptor beta chain emerged from a study of shared clonotypes between healthy human individuals (dated by TCRdb to the early 2020s). Turning to the overall study: A couple of women and a few men aged 18 to 49 years were included in the cohort. To increase sequencing depth and limit assay-specific biases, different laboratories used diverse techniques to prepare libraries and sequence TCR repertoires. For each donor, CD4 naive and CD4 memory were each run on three plates, CD8 naive on two plates, and CD8 memory on one plate. Per donor, leukapheresis produced somewhere between about 0.9 and 9.5 billion PBMCs. To estimate repertoire size and how much clonotype sharing occurs between individuals, the study deeply sequenced the blood TCR repertoires of 5 or 6 healthy adults. Study-wide conclusions, independent of this receptor: Clonotypes shared by all four sorted-subset donors showed higher generation probabilities than non-shared clonotypes. Larger estimated clonotype richness was generally found for naive subsets than for memory subsets. Even with the large sequencing depth, rarefaction of the sorted-subset datasets indicated that sequencing was incomplete. Based on pairwise subsampling, the degree of clonotype sharing among donors was expected to be affected by sequencing depth. The genetic and exposure-history diversity represented was limited by the small number of donors. Around 5% of naive CD4, 3% to 3.5% of naive CD8, roughly 2.4% of memory CD4, and approximately 0.39% of memory CD8 clonotypes were shared across a handful of donors. Sampling was restricted to blood, and TCR repertoires in tissues likely differ from the TCR repertoires found in blood.

As regards this clone: Which antigen it targets is not known. Per-base qualities were not stored, and no clone one base away is much larger.

Using the deep immunoSEQ assay, multiplex PCR amplified TCR CDR3 regions from genomic DNA. Extracted genomic DNA from each cell subset was spread evenly across all wells of several immunoSEQ 96-well plates, with each plate serving as a replicate. For sorted subsets, roughly 190 ng of genomic DNA, equivalent to 25,000 to 30,000 T cell genomes, went into each replicate PCR. Purified libraries were measured with a Qubit 3.0 fluorometer, size-checked on a Bioanalyzer 2100, and measured again with the KAPA Library Quantification kit. Each immunoSEQ 96-well plate was sequenced on its own single-read 150-cycle Illumina NextSeq 550 flow cell. From the authors' description of their analysis: Because only junctional sequences without quality scores were contained in the immunoSEQ output, filtering matching that applied to full-length reads could not be performed. Sequences were annotated with PyIR, a Python wrapper for IgBLAST v1.9, and V/J genes and CDR3 were assigned using IMGT germline references. Reads were removed for weak V/J assignments (E-value above 1e-6), missing CDR3, stop codons, out-of-frame junctions, or ambiguous translated residues. V3J clonotypes were defined by identical inferred V gene, J gene, and CDR3 amino acid sequence. The percentage overlap between two repertoires was calculated by dividing the number of shared unique clonotypes by the size of the smaller repertoire. RTK rarefaction, the Chao1 estimator, and Recon v2.1 estimates of unobserved clonotypes were used to assess repertoire richness. For all TCRbeta clonotypes obtained by the gDNA method from a few donors, generation probabilities were computed with OLGA. Drawn from immuneACCESS, this table holds only the in-frame rearrangements with V and J called that TCRdb kept. Clones are partly lost; checked studies trace under half to an unresolved V gene and leave the rest unexplained. V, J and clone size were drawn from that table, and D and trimming were deduced from the DNA. A total of some 1 million clones appear in this sample, roughly 75% of them only once. The ten largest make up approximately 1.5% of the sample.

Healthy HIV-negative adults with no recently reported acute infections or vaccinations were included as donors. Every donor was a Caucasian adult living in Nashville, Tennessee, USA. Magnetic negative selection was used to enrich CD4+ T cells, after which naive cells were positively selected on CD45RA and the negative fraction became the memory subset. After blood collection by leukapheresis, PBMCs were isolated using Ficoll-Histopaque density gradient centrifugation and then cryopreserved in the vapor phase of liquid nitrogen. Analytical flow cytometry was used to check the purity and quantity of every magnetically sorted T cell population. Genomic DNA was isolated from every sorted fraction and measured by UV absorbance on a Nanodrop 2000c. CDR1 and CDR2 are read off the germline V gene as SGDLS and YYNGEE. Germline trimming amounts to 4 bases on V and 3 bases on J, with 3 as the count of junction bases outside the gene matches. Taken from cysteine to phenylalanine, the CDR3 has 13 residues. The sequence is cut down to CDR3 DNA, 39 bases in frame from base 1.

The chain was built from TRBV9 and TRBJ2-7; TRBD1 lines up with 8 middle nucleotides. The receptor comes from a man between 18 and 29 years old in good health. The source material was memory CD4+ T cells sorted from blood. The sample's cell subset or site, from its label and the paper: CD45RA-negative fraction. The CDR3 corresponds to CASSRTGGYEQYF. The bases read TGTGCCAGCAGCCGTACAGGGGGCTACGAGCAGTACTTC.